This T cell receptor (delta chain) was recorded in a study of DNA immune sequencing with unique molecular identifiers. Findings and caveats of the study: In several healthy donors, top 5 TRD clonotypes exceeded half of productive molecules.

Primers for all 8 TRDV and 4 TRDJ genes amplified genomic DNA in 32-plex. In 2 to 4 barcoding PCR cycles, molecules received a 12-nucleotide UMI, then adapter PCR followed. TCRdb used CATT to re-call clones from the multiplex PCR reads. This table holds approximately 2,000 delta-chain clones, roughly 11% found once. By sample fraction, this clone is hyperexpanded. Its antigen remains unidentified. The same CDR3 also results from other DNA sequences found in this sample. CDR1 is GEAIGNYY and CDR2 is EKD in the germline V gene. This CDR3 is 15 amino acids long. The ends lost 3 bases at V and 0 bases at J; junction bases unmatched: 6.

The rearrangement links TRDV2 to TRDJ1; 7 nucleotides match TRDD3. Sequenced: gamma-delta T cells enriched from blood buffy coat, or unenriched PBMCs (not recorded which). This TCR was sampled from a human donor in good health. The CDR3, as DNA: TGTGCCTGTGACCTACTGGGGACAGACACCGATAAACTCATCTTT. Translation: CACDLLGTDTDKLIF.